A single sample is the source of the 24 T cell receptor beta chains below, sequenced in a study of monozygotic twins with inflammatory bowel disease. After re-calling the 5' RACE reads, TCRdb lists one entry per CDR3 protein, DNA absent. This sample's table reports approximately 210,000 distinct CDR3 sequences. The sample taken for sequencing was blood. The source of these receptors is a human donor with ulcerative colitis or Crohn's disease, or a healthy co-twin of an affected twin (not recorded which).

The CDR3 is CASKDRVAVTTGELFF. The chain has TRBV27 and TRBJ2-2; the D call of TRBD2 rests on TCRdb alone, since no DNA is present to check it. The CDR3 contains 16 residues. Germline CDR1 MNHEY, CDR2 SMNVEV (reference sequence).

The chain combines TRBV18 with TRBJ2-3; TCRdb picks TRBD1, but there is no DNA to check that call. This CDR3 is 15 amino acids long. Germline V lookup: CDR1 KGHSH, CDR2 LQKENI. The CDR3 loop reads CASSKHRGRGDTQYF. Complete variable domain (other parts from reference TRBV18 and TRBJ2-3): NAGVMQNPRHLVRRRGQEARLRCSPMKGHSHVYWYRQLPEEGLKFMVYLQKENIIDESGMPKERFSAEFPKEGPSILRIQQVVRGDSAAYFCASSKHRGRGDTQYFGPGTRLTVL.

The rearrangement links TRBV6-1 to TRBJ1-1; TCRdb proposes TRBD1, but this gene call is untestable without DNA. Germline lookup yields CDR1 MNHNS and CDR2 SASEGT. CDR3 size: 16 residues. CDR3 loop: CASRGQGAKWNTEAFF.

The rearrangement links TRBV5-1 to TRBJ2-1; TCRdb picks TRBD2, but there is no DNA to check that call. CDR3 size: 16 residues. The V gene's germline CDR1 is SGHRS and CDR2 YFSETQ. The CDR3 here is CASSYVAGGSVGEQFF. Variable domain in full (rest from reference TRBV5-1 and TRBJ2-1): KAGVTQTPRYLIKTRGQQVTLSCSPISGHRSVSWYQQTPGQGLQFLFEYFSETQRNKGNFPGRFSGRQFSNSRSEMNVSTLELGDSALYLCASSYVAGGSVGEQFFGPGTRLTVL.

This chain joins TRBV7-2 and TRBJ2-7; the TCRdb D gene call, TRBD1, has no DNA to confirm it. This CDR3 comprises 14 residues. Germline assignment: CDR1 SGHTA and CDR2 FQGNSA. This CDR3 is CASSLGGQIYEQYF.

The chain links TRBV12-3 or TRBV12-4 to TRBJ1-6. This CDR3 comprises 15 residues. Here the CDR3 reads CASSSSGPRNSPLHF.

The chain has TRBV6-5 and TRBJ2-2; TCRdb's D call, TRBD1, is unchecked because there is no DNA. CDR3 length equals 16 residues. Germline values: CDR1 MNHEY, CDR2 SVGAGI. CDR3 protein: CASSYPTTGSTGELFF.

This CDR3 reads CASSLAVAVNTGELFF. The V gene is TRBV7-6, the J gene TRBJ2-2; TCRdb designates TRBD2, a call that cannot be tested without DNA. CDR3 length equals 16 residues. Per the germline V gene, CDR1 is SGHVS and CDR2 is FNYEAQ.

The chain is built from TRBV11-3 and TRBJ1-3. Germline V lookup: CDR1 SGHNT, CDR2 YENEEA. The CDR3 runs to 15 residues. The CDR3 is CASSLDGGSGNTIYF.

V is TRBV6-5 and J is TRBJ1-5; the D call from TCRdb, TRBD1, cannot be confirmed without DNA. CDR1 is MNHEY, CDR2 SVGAGI, per germline. The CDR3 totals 15 residues. CDR3 amino acids: CASSYSGGPLQPQHF.

The J gene is TRBJ2-1, the V gene TRBV15; no DNA is available, so the TRBD2 call from TCRdb remains unchecked. The CDR3 spans 16 residues. The germline V gene encodes CDR1 LNHNV and CDR2 YYDKDF (reference sequence). CDR3 in amino acids: CATSRDLAGLYNEQFF.

The chain joins TRBV3-1 to TRBJ2-5. Germline CDR1 reads LGHDT; CDR2 reads YNNKEL (reference sequence). This CDR3 has 14 residues. This chain's CDR3 is CASSQEWVEETQYF.

The chain has TRBV12-5 and TRBJ2-1; TCRdb selects TRBD2, and the lack of DNA leaves this call unchecked. There are 12 residues in the CDR3. Germline-derived CDR1 and CDR2 are LGHNT and FRNRAP. Here the CDR3 reads CASASETVEQFF.

J is TRBJ1-1 and V is TRBV19; TCRdb calls TRBD1, which cannot be checked without DNA. The CDR3 loop spans 15 amino acids. The germline CDR1 and CDR2 sequences are LNHDA and SQIVND (reference sequence). The chain's CDR3 is CASSIGQGVHTEAFF. The full variable domain, rest sourced from reference TRBV19 and TRBJ1-1, is DGGITQSPKYLFRKEGQNVTLSCEQNLNHDAMYWYRQDPGQGLRLIYYSQIVNDFQKGDIAEGYSVSREKKESFPLTVTSAQKNPTAFYLCASSIGQGVHTEAFFGQGTRLTVV.

This chain uses TRBV7-9 with TRBJ1-1. Germline-derived CDR1 and CDR2 are SEHNR and FQNEAQ (reference sequence). This CDR3 comprises 13 residues. CDR3 residues: CASSLREETEAFF.

This chain connects TRBV11-1 to TRBJ1-1; TCRdb gives TRBD1 as the D gene, but with no DNA this cannot be confirmed. CDR3 size: 15 residues. The germline CDR1 and CDR2 sequences are SGHAT and FQDESV (reference sequence). This CDR3 is CASSSPGSSNTEAFF. The full variable domain, completed using reference TRBV11-1 and TRBJ1-1, is EAEVAQSPRYKITEKSQAVAFWCDPISGHATLYWYRQILGQGPELLVQFQDESVVDDSQLPKDRFSAERLKGVDSTLKIQPAELGDSAMYLCASSSPGSSNTEAFFGQGTRLTVV.

The rearrangement uses TRBV10-3 and TRBJ2-7; TCRdb indicates TRBD1, and absent DNA this call remains unverified. CDR1 ENHRY and CDR2 SYGVKD come from the germline V gene. The CDR3 length is 12 residues. This CDR3 reads CAIRGGSYEQYF.

J is TRBJ1-1 and V is TRBV19. The germline CDR1 and CDR2 sequences are LNHDA and SQIVND (reference sequence). CDR3 length: 14 amino acids. CDR3 loop: CASTLTASGTEAFF. Full variable domain (outside the CDR3, taken from reference TRBV19 and TRBJ1-1): DGGITQSPKYLFRKEGQNVTLSCEQNLNHDAMYWYRQDPGQGLRLIYYSQIVNDFQKGDIAEGYSVSREKKESFPLTVTSAQKNPTAFYLCASTLTASGTEAFFGQGTRLTVV.

The CDR3 is CASSQDLPGTFQETQYF. The genes are TRBV4-3 and TRBJ2-5; with no DNA, the TCRdb D assignment of TRBD2 cannot be verified. This CDR3 is built from 17 residues. Germline V gives CDR1 LGHNA, CDR2 YSLEER.

This chain joins TRBV7-8 and TRBJ2-5; TCRdb proposes TRBD1, but this gene call is untestable without DNA. The germline gives CDR1 SGHVS, CDR2 FQNEAQ. The CDR3 spans 12 residues. The CDR3 loop reads CASSFGGETQYF.

V usage is TRBV25-1 and J usage is TRBJ1-2; the TCRdb call, TRBD1, lacks DNA for checking. Germline CDR1 reads MGHDK; CDR2 reads SYGVNS. The length of the CDR3 is 16 residues. CDR3 sequence: CASSESGRDRFYGYTF.

The chain is built from TRBV4-3 and TRBJ2-1. The CDR3 has 15 amino acids. Germline V CDR1 and CDR2: LGHNA, YSLEER. This chain's CDR3 is CASSSSGSPYNEQFF.

The chain is built from TRBV24-1 and TRBJ2-1; TCRdb outputs TRBD2, but without DNA this stays unchecked. The CDR3 is 15 amino acids. Germline CDR1 KGHDR, CDR2 SFDVKD. The CDR3 loop reads CATSQGLAGFYEQFF.

V is TRBV15 and J is TRBJ1-2; TCRdb designates TRBD1, a call that cannot be tested without DNA. Germline V lookup: CDR1 LNHNV, CDR2 YYDKDF (reference sequence). CDR3 size: 16 residues. CDR3 protein: CATRTAGSLELSGYTF.